This record looks at one TCR beta chain sequence and its context. Its antigen is not identified. The data stem from a study of a mutant IDH1 vaccine in newly diagnosed glioma. In the study overall: Radiotherapy alone preceded vaccination by 4-6 weeks; alternatively, vaccination started with temozolomide cycles. Averaging roughly 40 years of age, treated patients were roughly 60% male and approximately 40% female. Antecedent treatment encompassed radiotherapy, temozolomide, or their combination; the majority received both.

The germline V gene has CDR1 SGHRS and CDR2 YFSETQ. The CDR3 runs 14 residues. V gave up 2 bases and J gave up 5 bases, with 10 bases separating them. The assay was immunoSEQ multiplex PCR, and TCRdb's table has in-frame clones only and misses some. Among over 50,000 clones listed, approximately 87% were seen once. The time point denotes: week 23, last vaccination. The content of each vaccine dose was 300 ug of mutant IDH1 20-mer peptide, and topical imiquimod accompanied it. New astrocytomas of WHO grade 3 or 4 that were IDH1-mutant and ATRX-lost were found in the donors. The specimen was PBMCs, collected from a glioma patient whose treatment included an IDH1 peptide vaccine. The sequence derives from a man in his late teens or twenties with glioma. The V gene is TRBV5-1, the J gene TRBJ1-4; D unclear. This CDR3 is CASSFMSPNEKLFF. The CDR3 DNA sequence: TGCGCCAGCAGCTTCATGTCCCCCAATGAAAAACTGTTTTTT.